This T cell receptor (beta chain) was sequenced for a study of identifying expanded T cells in peripheral blood. Repertoires were generated with immunoSEQ multiplex PCR, while TCRdb's copy carries only in-frame clones and drops some. The sample yields over 100,000 clones, about 87% seen once. General study results and limits: Across healthy donors, higher total template counts meant significantly greater approximately 2-week count variance. About 1.2 clones differed between technical replicates, versus around 15 and 19 over time.

On this clone: What it recognizes is unknown.

During the collection period, no donor immune events like infections were recorded. Germline-derived CDR1 and CDR2 are SGHNT and YYREEE (reference sequence). V lost 10 bases and J lost 6, with 17 bases in between. The CDR3 length is 12 residues. The rearrangement uses TRBV5-4 and TRBJ2-7; maybe TRBD2 (6 bases). This receptor was identified in a person aged 18-70 years in good health. Sequenced: blood. Written as DNA, the CDR3 is TGTGCCGCGGGACGGGAAAACCGCGAGCAGTACTTC. Translation gives CAAGRENREQYF.